This T cell receptor beta chain was identified during a study of T-cell memory formation after mild COVID-19. For the study at large: Largely, the TCR clusters proved donor specific. General observations from the study: Still unconfirmed is whether the second-wave clones peaking on day 37 recognized SARS-CoV-2.

Sample barcodes and UMIs were carried by the TCR alpha and TCR beta cDNA libraries that 5'RACE generated with constant-segment primers. One entry per CDR3 protein, called by TCRdb with MiXCR from the 5' RACE reads. This sample has fewer than 350,000 distinct CDR3 sequences, with roughly an eighth found just once. This clonotype was seen more than once but under ten times. Its antigen is unidentified. Losses at the gene ends were 4 bases for V and 2 bases for J; bases not matched to a gene: 2. Per the germline V gene, CDR1 is MNHNS and CDR2 is SASEGT. There are 14 residues in the CDR3. The chain joins TRBV6-1 to TRBJ2-1, with 7 bases aligning to TRBD1. The specimen was PBMCs or a T cell subset sorted from them (not recorded which). The origin of this receptor is a man aged 18 to 29 who had mild COVID-19 (a few samples of this study predate the infection). Cell type and time point are not known. The CDR3 loop is CASSVDRAYNEQFF. CDR3 in DNA: TGTGCCAGCAGTGTCGACAGGGCCTACAATGAGCAGTTCTTC.